These 20 T cell receptor beta chains were all obtained from the same sample, sequenced in a study of CD8 T cells in Susac syndrome. Reverse transcription of 0.5 to 1 ug RNA was performed with random hexamers. TCRdb reanalysed the immunoSEQ multiplex PCR reads using MiXCR and keeps one entry per CDR3 protein. The table shows 200,000 to 300,000 distinct CDR3 sequences, with about 95% occurring only once. What was sequenced was CD4+ T cells from PBMCs. These receptors originate from a human donor with Susac syndrome.

The V gene is TRBV29-1, the J gene TRBJ2-7; 9 nucleotides line up with TRBD2. The CDR3 runs 14 residues. Trimming cost V 1 base and J 6 bases; bases outside gene matches: 7. Germline-derived CDR1 and CDR2 are SQVTM and ANQGSEA. CDR3 in amino acids: CSVEVGGGGGEQYF. In nucleotides, the CDR3 is TGCAGCGTTGAAGTAGGCGGCGGGGGGGGCGAGCAGTACTTC.

The V call is TRBV20-1, the J call TRBJ1-5; D not certain. The V and J ends lost 2 bases and 5 bases respectively, with 7 bases between them. CDR3 size: 12 residues. Germline V gene sequence: CDR1 DFQATT, CDR2 SNEGSKA (reference sequence). CDR3 residues: CSARTGDQPQHF. The CDR3 DNA follows: TGCAGTGCTAGAACCGGGGATCAGCCCCAGCATTTT.

The chain is built from TRBV29-1 and TRBJ1-1, with a possible D match to TRBD1 (5 bases). This CDR3 region has 13 residues. Germline CDR1 is SQVTM and CDR2 is ANQGSEA. The V gene lost 8 bases and the J gene lost 6 bases, with 19 bases spanning the gap. Here the CDR3 reads CSIQPQGGAEAFF. The CDR3 coding sequence is TGCAGCATCCAACCGCAGGGAGGAGCTGAAGCTTTCTTT. Looking up the rest from reference TRBV29-1 and TRBJ1-1 gives the full variable domain: SAVISQKPSRDICQRGTSLTIQCQVDSQVTMMFWYRQQPGQSLTLIATANQGSEATYESGFVIDKFPISRPNLTFSTLTVSNMSPEDSSIYLCSIQPQGGAEAFFGQGTRLTVV.

The rearrangement uses TRBV6-6 and TRBJ1-1; D gene ambiguous. The germline CDR1 and CDR2 sequences are MNHNY and SVGAGI (reference sequence). With 9 bases removed from V and 0 bases from J, the gap between germline ends came to 17 bases. The CDR3 is 15 amino acids. The CDR3 sequence is CASFDPDGLNTEAFF. CDR3 nucleotide sequence: TGTGCCAGTTTTGACCCGGACGGCTTGAACACTGAAGCTTTCTTT.

This chain connects TRBV12-3 or TRBV12-4 to TRBJ1-2; no reliable D call. V was trimmed by 6 bases and J by 9 bases, leaving 17 bases between them. This CDR3 has 13 residues. CDR3 sequence reads: CASRGPGKGSYTF. The CDR3 DNA reads TGTGCCAGCAGAGGACCGGGAAAAGGAAGCTACACCTTC.

The V gene is TRBV7-9, the J gene TRBJ2-4; tentatively, D is TRBD1 or TRBD2 (5 bases each). Germline CDR1 is SEHNR and CDR2 is FQNEAQ (reference sequence). The CDR3 covers 12 residues. V lost 5 bases and J 5 bases, leaving 7 bases between the germline ends. CDR3 sequence (DNA): TGTGCCAGCAGCGGGACCCAAAACATTCAGTACTTC. Its protein is CASSGTQNIQYF.

This sequence joins TRBV20-1 and TRBJ1-2; maybe TRBD1 (6 bases). The CDR3 length is 12 residues. The V end lost 5 bases, the J end lost 0 bases, and 7 bases lay between the germline ends. The germline CDR1 and CDR2 sequences are DFQATT and SNEGSKA (reference sequence). DNA for the CDR3: TGCAGTGCTTGGGGGCCTAACTATGGCTACACCTTC. Protein product: CSAWGPNYGYTF.

V and J are TRBV19 and TRBJ2-1, with unresolved D. The V end was cut by 7 bases, the J end by 3 bases, with 13 bases between. CDR1 and CDR2 (germline): LNHDA, SQIVND (reference sequence). This CDR3 region has 14 residues. The DNA of the CDR3 is TGTGCCAGTACCCTTGGTAACGGCTACAATGAGCAGTTCTTC. Translating gives CASTLGNGYNEQFF.

The chain links TRBV18 to TRBJ2-1; D ambiguous. Trimming cost V 6 bases and J 0 bases, with 15 bases left between them. This CDR3 region has 16 residues. CDR1 KGHSH and CDR2 LQKENI come from the germline V gene. The DNA for the CDR3 is TGTGCCAGCTCCCACGGTGGAAAGAGCTCCTACAATGAGCAGTTCTTC. Protein sequence: CASSHGGKSSYNEQFF. The variable domain in full, completed from reference TRBV18 and TRBJ2-1, reads NAGVMQNPRHLVRRRGQEARLRCSPMKGHSHVYWYRQLPEEGLKFMVYLQKENIIDESGMPKERFSAEFPKEGPSILRIQQVVRGDSAAYFCASSHGGKSSYNEQFFGPGTRLTVL.

The chain couples TRBV29-1 to TRBJ1-1; 9 bases map to TRBD1. J was trimmed by 4 bases and V by 6 bases; bases with no gene match: 6. Germline CDR1 reads SQVTM; CDR2 reads ANQGSEA. This CDR3 has 13 residues. The CDR3 coding sequence is TGCAGCGTCGTCACAGGGGGCAGCACTGAAGCTTTCTTT. This translates into CSVVTGGSTEAFF.

The chain has TRBV7-3 and TRBJ2-7; D uncertain. The V end lost 1 base, the J end lost 0 bases, and 7 bases lay between the germline ends. CDR1 SGHTA and CDR2 FQGTGA come from the germline V gene. This CDR3 has 14 residues. CDR3 sequence: CASSLIASSYEQYF. In DNA form, the CDR3 reads TGTGCCAGCAGCTTAATTGCCAGCTCCTACGAGCAGTACTTC.

The V gene is TRBV29-1, the J gene TRBJ2-1; D possibly corresponds to TRBD1 (5 bases). The CDR3 is 10 amino acids. Germline V gene sequence: CDR1 SQVTM, CDR2 ANQGSEA. Trimming removed 4 bases from V and 9 bases from J, with 7 bases in between. CDR3 nucleotide sequence: TGCAGCGTTGTCGACAGTGAGCAGTTCTTC. Its translation: CSVVDSEQFF.

The rearrangement uses TRBV4-1 and TRBJ1-2, with 7 bases fitting TRBD1. Trimming at V came to 4 bases and at J to 5 bases, leaving 16 bases not matched to a gene. This CDR3 region has 17 residues. The germline V gene has CDR1 MGHRA and CDR2 YSYEKL. Here the CDR3 DNA reads TGCGCCAGCAGCCGAAGAGGGACTCGGACAGGACTGTATGGCTACACCTTC. Translating gives CASSRRGTRTGLYGYTF.

The rearrangement uses TRBV30 and TRBJ1-1, with a tentative D call TRBD1 (6 bases). V lost 4 bases and J lost 6, with 9 bases in between. The length of the CDR3 is 11 residues. CDR1 is GTSNPN and CDR2 is SVGIG in the germline V gene (reference sequence). Here the CDR3 DNA reads TGTGCCTGGAATGACAGGTCTGAAGCTTTCTTT. Translation gives CAWNDRSEAFF. Full variable domain (missing parts from reference TRBV30 and TRBJ1-1): SQTIHQWPATLVQPVGSPLSLECTVEGTSNPNLYWYRQAAGRGLQLLFYSVGIGQISSEVPQNLSASRPQDRQFILSSKKLLLSDSGFYLCAWNDRSEAFFGQGTRLTVV.

The J gene is TRBJ2-2, the V gene TRBV21-1; the table names TRBD2, a call not compared with the DNA. TRBV21-1 is classified as a pseudogene. CDR3 length: 19 residues. CDR3 nucleotides: TGTGCCAGCAGCAAATCGGTTCGACTAGCGGAACCGGATAGGTGGGAGCTGTTTTTT. As protein: CASSKSVRLAEPDRWELFF.

The chain employs TRBV4-1 and TRBJ2-3; D remains ambiguous. V lost 1 base and J lost 5, with 16 bases in between. CDR1 and CDR2 from the germline V gene are MGHRA and YSYEKL. CDR3 length equals 16 residues. CDR3 amino acids: CASSQGSGANGDTQYF. CDR3 DNA: TGCGCCAGCAGCCAAGGATCCGGAGCCAATGGAGATACGCAGTATTTT.

This chain joins TRBV6-6 and TRBJ1-5; perhaps TRBD1 as D (5 bases). Germline loops: CDR1 MNHNY, CDR2 SVGAGI (reference sequence). With 5 bases removed from V and 5 bases from J, the gap between germline ends came to 7 bases. The CDR3 contains 12 residues. CDR3 nucleotides: TGTGCCAGCAGTGGAGGGGATCAGCCCCAGCATTTT. Protein: CASSGGDQPQHF.

This chain connects TRBV20-1 to TRBJ1-2; the D gene is possibly TRBD1 (6 bases). This CDR3 contains 13 residues. The germline V and J ends were trimmed by 5 bases and 8 bases, with 18 bases remaining between them. CDR1 is DFQATT and CDR2 is SNEGSKA in the germline V gene (reference sequence). The CDR3 nucleotides are TGCAGTGCTCATCCTGGGGGGGGCCGGGGCTACACCTTC. This sequence encodes CSAHPGGGRGYTF.

The chain links TRBV5-4 to TRBJ2-7; 7 nucleotides agree with TRBD2. Germline lookup yields CDR1 SGHNT and CDR2 YYREEE (reference sequence). The V and J ends lost 4 bases and 2 bases, in that order; junction bases with no gene match: 9. CDR3 length: 15 amino acids. The CDR3 reads CASSNRAGQAYEQYF. In nucleotides, the CDR3 is TGTGCCAGCAGCAATCGAGCGGGGCAAGCCTACGAGCAGTACTTC.

The chain combines TRBV15 with TRBJ2-1; 13 bases match TRBD2. The CDR3 loop spans 14 amino acids. Unmatched junction bases numbered 7, after V lost 7 bases and J lost 10 bases. CDR1 and CDR2 (germline): LNHNV, YYDKDF (reference sequence). DNA for the CDR3: TGTGCCACCATACCGGGACTAGCGGGACAGGAGCAGTTCTTC. It specifies CATIPGLAGQEQFF. The complete variable domain, with remaining parts taken from reference TRBV15 and TRBJ2-1, reads DAMVIQNPRYQVTQFGKPVTLSCSQTLNHNVMYWYQQKSSQAPKLLFHYYDKDFNNEADTPDNFQSRRPNTSFCFLDIRSPGLGDTAMYLCATIPGLAGQEQFFGPGTRLTVL.